This T cell receptor beta chain was retrieved from a study of control samples from healthy donors and cancer patients. CDR1 and CDR2 (germline): MDHEN, SYDVKM. The J segment lost 9 bases and the V segment lost 6 bases, leaving 7 bases of the junction unmatched. The CDR3 contains 12 residues. This table comes from immunoSEQ multiplex PCR, and its TCRdb copy is limited to in-frame clones, with some not included. The data show more than 110,000 clones, roughly 92% seen once. The source material was blood. The rearrangement links TRBV28 to TRBJ1-2; TRBD1 matches 7 bases. This sequence originates from a man younger than 45 in good health. The DNA for the CDR3 is TGTGCCAGCAGCTCAGGGACAGTTCGCTACACCTTC. Its translation is CASSSGTVRYTF.